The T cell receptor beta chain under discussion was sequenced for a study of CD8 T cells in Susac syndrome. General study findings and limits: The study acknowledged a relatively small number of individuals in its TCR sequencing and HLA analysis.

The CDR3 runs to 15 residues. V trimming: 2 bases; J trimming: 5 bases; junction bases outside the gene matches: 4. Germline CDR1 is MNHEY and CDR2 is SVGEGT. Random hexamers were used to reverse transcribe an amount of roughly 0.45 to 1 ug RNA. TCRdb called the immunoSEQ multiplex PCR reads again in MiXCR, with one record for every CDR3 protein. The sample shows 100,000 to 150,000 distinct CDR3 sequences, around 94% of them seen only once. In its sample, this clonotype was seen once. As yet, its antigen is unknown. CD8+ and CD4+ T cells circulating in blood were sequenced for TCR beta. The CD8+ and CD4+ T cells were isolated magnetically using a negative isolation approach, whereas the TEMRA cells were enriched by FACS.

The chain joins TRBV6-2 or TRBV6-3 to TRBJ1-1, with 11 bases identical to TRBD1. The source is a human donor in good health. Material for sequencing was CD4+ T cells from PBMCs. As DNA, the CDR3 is TGTGCCAGCAGTTACGCGGACAGGGGGCTGACTGAAGCTTTCTTT. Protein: CASSYADRGLTEAFF.